What follows describes a single T cell receptor (beta chain). The sample comes from a study of blood T cell repertoires in COVID-19. Overall study context: Acute and convalescent COVID-19 samples came from the United States, Italy and Spain. PBMCs, B-cell-depleted T cells, or T cells provided the cDNA or gDNA that made up the material.

In the authors' methods: Cell counts per sample came from amplifying reference gene primers. Clones were sequenced by immunoSEQ multiplex PCR, and TCRdb holds only the in-frame ones, with some missing. For V, J and clone size, that table is used; D and trimming come from the DNA. The sample lists about 120,000 clones, about 80% occurring once. V was clipped by 0 bases and J by 10 bases, with 13 bases between them. Germline lookup yields CDR1 LNHNV and CDR2 YYDKDF (reference sequence). The CDR3 sequence is 15 residues long. This chain uses TRBV15 with TRBJ1-6, with a weak D call TRBD1 (6 bases). This receptor was identified in a man between 65 and 79 years old with acute or convalescent COVID-19. The material sequenced was peripheral blood. In DNA form, the CDR3 reads TGTGCCACCAGCAGAGATAGAGGGGGGGGATCACCCCTCCACTTT. As protein: CATSRDRGGGSPLHF.